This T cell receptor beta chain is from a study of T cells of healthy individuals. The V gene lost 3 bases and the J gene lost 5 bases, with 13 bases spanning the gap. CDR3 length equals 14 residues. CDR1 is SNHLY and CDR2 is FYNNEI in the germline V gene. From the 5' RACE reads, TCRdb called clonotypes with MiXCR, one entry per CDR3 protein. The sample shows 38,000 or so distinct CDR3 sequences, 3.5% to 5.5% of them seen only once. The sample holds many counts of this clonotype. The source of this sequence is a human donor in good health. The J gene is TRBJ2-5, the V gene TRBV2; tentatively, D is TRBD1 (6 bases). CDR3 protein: CASSDRGLRETQYF. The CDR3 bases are TGTGCCAGCAGTGATAGGGGGTTGCGGGAGACCCAGTACTTC.